This passage covers 7 T cell receptor beta chains from one sample sequenced in a study of shared clonotypes between healthy human individuals. Only in-frame clones appear in the TCRdb table, and some are missing; sequencing was by immunoSEQ multiplex PCR. There are 950,000 to 1,100,000 clones in the sample; around 82% occur only once, and 0.6% to 0.7% lies in the top ten. The sample consisted of memory CD4+ T cells from PBMCs. The subset denotes: CD45RA-negative fraction. The receptors originated from a man between 18 and 35 years old in good health. Some clones in this sample may be carry-over from other donors' samples.

The chain links TRBV27 to TRBJ2-3; 13 bases map to TRBD2. This CDR3 is 16 amino acids long. V shed 5 bases and J 1 base; nucleotides not matched to a gene: 3. In germline, CDR1 is MNHEY, CDR2 SMNVEV (reference sequence). CDR3 protein: CASSPGLAGRTDTQYF. DNA of the CDR3: TGTGCCAGCAGTCCGGGACTAGCGGGGCGCACAGATACGCAGTATTTT.

The rearrangement links TRBV6-4 to TRBJ2-3; TRBD2 is a possible D gene (6 bases). V was clipped by 6 bases and J by 4 bases, with 23 bases between them. Germline V CDR1 and CDR2: MRHNA, SNTAGT. The CDR3 has 17 amino acids. The CDR3 here is CASRMQPGLSLPDTQYF. The CDR3 region has the DNA TGTGCCAGCAGGATGCAGCCGGGACTTAGCCTGCCAGATACGCAGTATTTT.

The chain links TRBV19 to TRBJ2-5; TRBD2 matches 10 bases. This CDR3 is built from 17 residues. Looked up from germline, CDR1 is LNHDA and CDR2 is SQIVND (reference sequence). Trimming cost V 1 base and J 2 bases; bases outside gene matches: 7. The CDR3 coding sequence is TGTGCCAGTAGTATAGTTTACAGCGGGAGGGGACAAGAGACCCAGTACTTC. This sequence encodes CASSIVYSGRGQETQYF. Full variable domain (rest looked up from reference TRBV19 and TRBJ2-5): DGGITQSPKYLFRKEGQNVTLSCEQNLNHDAMYWYRQDPGQGLRLIYYSQIVNDFQKGDIAEGYSVSREKKESFPLTVTSAQKNPTAFYLCASSIVYSGRGQETQYFGPGTRLLVL.

A note on this clone: The sample carries other DNA sequences with the same CDR3. The genes are TRBV7-9 and TRBJ2-3; D unresolved. There are 12 residues in the CDR3. Per germline, CDR1 SEHNR and CDR2 FQNEAQ (reference sequence). V was shortened by 3 bases and J by 3 bases, with 4 bases between the two germline ends. The CDR3: CASSFDTDTQYF. CDR3 DNA: TGTGCCAGCAGCTTCGATACAGATACGCAGTATTTT.

This clone has just a few counts. This chain uses TRBV29-1 with TRBJ1-2; possible D gene TRBD1, 5 bases. V shed 3 bases and J shed 8 bases, with 16 bases lying between them. The CDR3 is made up of 13 amino acids. The germline CDR1 and CDR2 sequences are SQVTM and ANQGSEA. CDR3 sequence (DNA): TGCAGCGTTGACTGGCAGGGAGGTAGCGGCTACACCTTC. Translated: CSVDWQGGSGYTF.

The chain combines TRBV25-1 with TRBJ2-3; no clear D. The CDR3 sequence is 11 residues long. Deletions cut 8 bases from V and 1 base from J, with 4 bases between. The germline gives CDR1 MGHDK, CDR2 SYGVNS. Here the CDR3 reads CASQGTDTQYF. For the CDR3, the DNA is TGTGCCAGCCAAGGCACAGATACGCAGTATTTT.

The rearrangement links TRBV18 to TRBJ1-3, with D possibly TRBD1 on 5 matching bases. V lost 5 bases to trimming and J lost 0 bases, with 11 bases between them. The CDR3 loop spans 15 amino acids. CDR1 is KGHSH, CDR2 LQKENI, per germline. The CDR3 reads CASSETVNSGNTIYF. For the CDR3, the DNA is TGTGCCAGCTCAGAGACAGTTAACTCTGGAAACACCATATATTTT.